One sample yielded the 11 T cell receptor beta chains listed below, sequenced in a study of identical twins. In TCRdb, the 5' RACE reads were re-called with MiXCR into one record per CDR3 protein. Here the sample spans fewer than 250,000 distinct CDR3 sequences, roughly 7.5% being singletons. This sample also appeared in a second study, on yellow fever vaccine responses in identical twins.

The sequenced sample was CD8+ T cells sorted from blood. The receptors here all came from a woman aged 18-30 years in good health.

This clonotype has just a few counts. The genes are TRBV2 and TRBJ2-7; D is ambiguous. Germline V gives CDR1 SNHLY, CDR2 FYNNEI. Trimming cost V 7 bases and J 1 base, with 14 bases left between them. The CDR3 spans 14 residues. The CDR3 reads CASNQDFDSYEQYV. CDR3 in DNA: TGTGCCAGCAACCAAGACTTTGATTCCTACGAGCAGTACGTC.

V usage is TRBV3-1 and J usage is TRBJ2-5, with a possible D match to TRBD2 (6 bases). Looked up from germline, CDR1 is LGHDT and CDR2 is YNNKEL (reference sequence). This CDR3 region has 16 residues. Trimming shortened V by 0 bases and J by 5 bases, and 16 bases separated the two germline ends. CDR3 loop: CASSQDHLAGGETQYF. In DNA, the CDR3 is TGTGCCAGCAGCCAAGATCATCTGGCAGGAGGGGAGACCCAGTACTTC.

A few counts support this clonotype. The V gene is TRBV27, the J gene TRBJ1-5, with 7 nucleotides matching TRBD1. The CDR3 has 14 residues. CDR1 is MNHEY and CDR2 is SMNVEV in the germline V gene (reference sequence). V lost 3 bases to trimming and J lost 3 bases; unmatched junction nucleotides: 2. Here the CDR3 reads CASSFQGVNQPQHF. For the CDR3, the DNA is TGTGCCAGCAGTTTTCAGGGGGTCAATCAGCCCCAGCATTTT.

This clonotype has only a few counts. The chain combines TRBV4-1 with TRBJ2-5, with D hard to call. The CDR3 consists of 17 residues. The V gene lost 0 bases and the J gene lost 2 bases, with 16 bases spanning the gap. Germline CDR1 and CDR2: MGHRA and YSYEKL. In DNA, the CDR3 is TGCGCCAGCAGCCAAGACATAAGACCGATTACACAAGAGACCCAGTACTTC. Translating it yields CASSQDIRPITQETQYF.

This clonotype has at least ten counts. The chain is built from TRBV27 and TRBJ2-1; 7 bases align to TRBD1. The ends lost 5 bases at V and 2 bases at J; junction bases unmatched: 6. The germline CDR1 and CDR2 sequences are MNHEY and SMNVEV (reference sequence). The CDR3 runs 15 residues. The CDR3 is CASSEQGNAYNEQFF. In nucleotides, the CDR3 is TGTGCCAGCAGTGAACAGGGGAATGCCTACAATGAGCAGTTCTTC.

The chain is built from TRBV2 and TRBJ1-4; D unclear. The CDR3 sequence is 13 residues long. Trimming took off 7 bases at V and 4 bases at J, with 10 bases between the two ends. The germline V gene has CDR1 SNHLY and CDR2 FYNNEI. CDR3 amino acids: CASTPLLNEKLFF. The CDR3 coding sequence is TGTGCCAGCACCCCGCTGCTTAATGAAAAACTGTTTTTT.

This clonotype was detected a few times. CDR3 coding DNA: TGTGCCACCGCTTCACCCCTCCACTTT. Encoded protein: CATASPLHF. This chain uses TRBV2 with TRBJ1-6, with no clear D. CDR3 size: 9 residues. Trimming removed 10 bases from V and 9 bases from J, with 4 bases in between. The germline V gene has CDR1 SNHLY and CDR2 FYNNEI.

The genes are TRBV28 and TRBJ2-7, with 11 positions matching TRBD2. Germline V gives CDR1 MDHEN, CDR2 SYDVKM. The trim removed 5 bases at V and 3 bases at J, leaving 6 bases unmatched. CDR3 length: 15 amino acids. The CDR3 bases are TGTGCCAGCAGTGTGGGACTAGCGGTGTTCTACGAGCAGTACTTC. This translates into CASSVGLAVFYEQYF.

This clonotype was observed many times. V is TRBV7-6 and J is TRBJ2-1, with TRBD1 identical over 9 bases. CDR1 is SGHVS and CDR2 is FNYEAQ in the germline V gene. The length of the CDR3 is 18 residues. Trimming removed 1 base from V and 8 bases from J; junction bases left unmatched: 15. This chain's CDR3 is CASSLGSGFRDRDDEQFF. The CDR3 region has the DNA TGTGCCAGCAGCTTAGGGAGTGGGTTCCGGGACAGGGACGATGAGCAGTTCTTC.

This clonotype was observed a few times. V gene TRBV12-3 or TRBV12-4 combines with J gene TRBJ2-5; D gene unclear. The germline V and J ends were trimmed by 2 bases and 2 bases, with 6 bases remaining between them. The CDR3 extends over 13 amino acids. CDR3 DNA sequence: TGTGCCAGCAGTTTAAGCCCACAAGAGACCCAGTACTTC. Encoded protein: CASSLSPQETQYF.

Many counts were recorded for this clonotype. The chain uses TRBV6-1 and TRBJ1-6; D not certain. From germline, CDR1 is MNHNS and CDR2 SASEGT. V was clipped by 9 bases and J by 0 bases, with 15 bases between them. The CDR3 has 16 amino acids. CDR3 amino acids: CASVSLRSSYNSPLHF. CDR3 sequence (DNA): TGTGCCAGTGTCAGCCTCAGGAGCTCCTATAATTCACCCCTCCACTTT.